The 26 T cell receptor beta chains listed next were all sequenced from one sample in a study of T-cell reconstitution after alpha-beta-depleted transplantation in children. Molecular barcoding with unique molecular identifiers was used for the TCRbeta library. One entry per CDR3 protein results from TCRdb running MiXCR on the PCR reads. The sample contains about 400,000 distinct CDR3 sequences, roughly 20% of which appear only once. The sample consisted of PBMCs from the stem cell graft donor, taken from the stem cell graft. These receptors originate from a human donor who donated a stem cell graft to a child with acute myeloid leukemia.

V gene TRBV12-3 or TRBV12-4 combines with J gene TRBJ2-7; maybe TRBD2 (6 bases). The CDR3 is made up of 16 amino acids. Trimming removed 5 bases from V and 7 bases from J, with 24 bases in between. For the CDR3, the DNA is TGTGCCAGCAGTCTTTACTCGGGACTCTCACCTAAGGAGCAGTACTTC. It is translated as CASSLYSGLSPKEQYF.

V usage is TRBV7-3 and J usage is TRBJ2-1, with 9 positions matching TRBD1. The CDR3 sequence is 18 residues long. In germline, CDR1 is SGHTA, CDR2 FQGTGA. The ends lost 5 bases at V and 0 bases at J; junction bases unmatched: 11. CDR3 in amino acids: CASSQGDRVEHSYNEQFF. Written as DNA, the CDR3 is TGTGCCAGCAGCCAGGGGGACAGGGTGGAGCACTCCTACAATGAGCAGTTCTTC.

J is TRBJ2-7 and V is TRBV30; D unclear. Trimming cost V 4 bases and J 5 bases, with 9 bases left between them. The germline V gene encodes CDR1 GTSNPN and CDR2 SVGIG (reference sequence). This CDR3 contains 11 residues. The CDR3 sequence is CAWTQFNEQYF. The CDR3 nucleotides read TGTGCCTGGACCCAATTTAACGAGCAGTACTTC.

This clonotype was detected only a few times. This rearrangement joins TRBV7-9 to TRBJ2-3; the D gene is possibly TRBD2 (5 bases). The CDR3 runs to 16 residues. Germline loops: CDR1 SEHNR, CDR2 FQNEAQ (reference sequence). V was clipped by 2 bases and J by 2 bases, with 14 bases between them. The CDR3 protein is CASSLTDGGYTDTQYF. The CDR3 DNA reads as TGTGCCAGCAGCTTAACCGACGGAGGATACACAGATACGCAGTATTTT.

The V and J genes are TRBV2 and TRBJ1-5, with D perhaps matching TRBD1 (6 bases). Germline-derived CDR1 and CDR2 are SNHLY and FYNNEI. There are 13 residues in the CDR3. The V gene lost 8 bases and the J gene lost 6 bases, with 14 bases spanning the gap. This CDR3 is CASLGTIGQPQHF. CDR3 nucleotides: TGTGCCAGCCTCGGGACAATCGGTCAGCCCCAGCATTTT.

The V and J genes are TRBV29-1 and TRBJ1-2, with TRBD1 as a possible D gene (5 bases). Looked up from germline, CDR1 is SQVTM and CDR2 is ANQGSEA. The CDR3 is 11 amino acids. V gave up 7 bases and J gave up 7 bases, with 13 bases separating them. The CDR3: CSGREGSGYTF. The CDR3 region has the DNA TGCAGCGGCAGGGAGGGGAGTGGCTACACCTTC.

This chain uses TRBV7-3 with TRBJ2-2; no clear D gene. From germline, CDR1 is SGHTA and CDR2 FQGTGA. The germline V and J ends were trimmed by 2 bases and 3 bases, with 13 bases remaining between them. The CDR3 sequence is 16 residues long. The CDR3 nucleotides read TGTGCCAGCAGCTTAGGATCGGCAGAATACACCGGGGAGCTGTTTTTT. This sequence encodes CASSLGSAEYTGELFF.

In this sample, this clonotype is medium-sized. V usage is TRBV20-1 and J usage is TRBJ2-2; 11 bases line up with TRBD2. The junction had 4 bases not matched to a gene; V was cut back by 2 bases and J by 5 bases. The germline V gene has CDR1 DFQATT and CDR2 SNEGSKA (reference sequence). This CDR3 is built from 15 residues. CDR3 residues: CSARLLAGDTGELFF. For the CDR3, the DNA is TGCAGTGCTAGACTACTAGCGGGAGATACCGGGGAGCTGTTTTTT.

This clonotype showed up just a few times. This chain connects TRBV12-3 or TRBV12-4 to TRBJ2-1, with a possible D match to TRBD2 (5 bases). V dropped 3 bases and J dropped 5 bases, with 14 bases sitting between them. The CDR3 runs 15 residues. CDR3 amino acids: CASSLGSMGDNEQFF. The CDR3 DNA reads TGTGCCAGCAGTTTGGGGTCGATGGGAGACAATGAGCAGTTCTTC.

In this sample, this clonotype turned up many times. V usage is TRBV29-1 and J usage is TRBJ2-7, with D perhaps matching TRBD2 (7 bases). Trimming pared 6 bases from V and 1 base from J, leaving 19 bases between. From germline, CDR1 is SQVTM and CDR2 ANQGSEA. CDR3 length: 15 residues. CDR3 region: CSVWGGTGTSYEQYF. CDR3 nucleotides: TGCAGCGTGTGGGGAGGGACGGGGACATCCTACGAGCAGTACTTC.

The CDR3 DNA reads as TGCGCCAGCAGCTTTGGGGGAGGGACCACAGATACGCAGTATTTT. Encoded protein: CASSFGGGTTDTQYF. The genes are TRBV5-1 and TRBJ2-3, with 7 bases lining up with TRBD2. V trimming: 2 bases; J trimming: 2 bases; junction bases outside the gene matches: 5. Germline V gene data show CDR1 as SGHRS and CDR2 as YFSETQ. The CDR3 has 15 amino acids.

The table lists this clonotype with a few counts. The V and J genes are TRBV11-2 and TRBJ2-7; D tentatively fits TRBD1 or TRBD2 (5 bases each). The CDR3 extends over 11 amino acids. Germline CDR1 and CDR2: SGHAT and FQNNGV. The germline V and J ends were trimmed by 6 bases and 7 bases, with 10 bases remaining between them. The CDR3 reads CASRGEREQYF. CDR3 in DNA: TGTGCCAGCAGGGGGGAGCGAGAGCAGTACTTC.

This rearrangement joins TRBV5-1 to TRBJ2-1; TRBD1 is a possible D gene (6 bases). The length of the CDR3 is 15 residues. Germline CDR1 reads SGHRS; CDR2 reads YFSETQ. V lost 4 bases and J lost 7, with 18 bases in between. CDR3 in DNA: TGCGCCAGCAGCCCTAGGACAGAGCCGGGTAATGAGCAGTTCTTC. It yields the protein CASSPRTEPGNEQFF.

The sample holds a few counts of this clonotype. The V and J genes are TRBV19 and TRBJ1-4; 7 bases map to TRBD1. The J segment lost 0 bases and the V segment lost 8 bases, leaving 6 bases of the junction unmatched. The CDR3 is 15 amino acids. Germline V lookup: CDR1 LNHDA, CDR2 SQIVND (reference sequence). Written as DNA, the CDR3 is TGTGCCAGTTGTGACAGGGCGACAACTAATGAAAAACTGTTTTTT. Encoded protein: CASCDRATTNEKLFF.

This chain joins TRBV5-1 and TRBJ2-5; D unresolved. CDR1 and CDR2 (germline): SGHRS, YFSETQ. This CDR3 has 16 residues. The V gene lost 1 base and the J gene lost 3 bases, with 16 bases spanning the gap. CDR3 region: CASSLLRFGEEETQYF. DNA for the CDR3: TGCGCCAGCAGCTTGTTGAGGTTTGGGGAAGAAGAGACCCAGTACTTC.

The genes are TRBV7-8 and TRBJ2-7, with D possibly called TRBD1 or TRBD2 (5 bases each). From germline, CDR1 is SGHVS and CDR2 FQNEAQ. This CDR3 region has 14 residues. The V end was cut by 4 bases, the J end by 3 bases, with 13 bases between. This CDR3 reads CASSSGPMNYEQYF. For the CDR3, the DNA is TGTGCCAGCAGCTCGGGACCGATGAACTACGAGCAGTACTTC.

This clonotype turned up a few times. The V call is TRBV7-2, the J call TRBJ2-7, with TRBD1 identical over 7 bases. Germline values: CDR1 SGHTA, CDR2 FQGNSA. After removal of 5 bases from V and 4 bases from J, the junction contained 11 bases not matched to a gene. The CDR3 length is 15 residues. CDR3 amino acids: CASSAQTGERYEQYF. CDR3 in DNA: TGTGCCAGCAGCGCCCAAACAGGGGAGCGGTACGAGCAGTACTTC.

The V and J genes are TRBV20-1 and TRBJ1-3; D is perhaps TRBD1 (5 bases). The CDR3 has 16 residues. CDR1 is DFQATT and CDR2 is SNEGSKA in the germline V gene (reference sequence). Trimming shortened V by 5 bases and J by 4 bases, and 21 bases separated the two germline ends. CDR3 in DNA: TGCAGTGCTCCCAACCCTCGACAGACATCGGGAAACACCATATATTTT. Amino acids: CSAPNPRQTSGNTIYF.

In this sample, this clonotype turned up a few times. The rearrangement links TRBV28 to TRBJ2-2; perhaps TRBD1 as D (6 bases). Trimming took off 7 bases at V and 8 bases at J, with 20 bases between the two ends. Germline-derived CDR1 and CDR2 are MDHEN and SYDVKM. This CDR3 has 15 residues. The CDR3 reads CASTFGAGVRGELFF. The DNA of the CDR3 is TGTGCCAGCACTTTCGGGGCAGGGGTCAGGGGGGAGCTGTTTTTT.

The table lists this clonotype with a few counts. The gene calls are TRBV4-3 and TRBJ1-1; the D gene is possibly TRBD1 (5 bases). Between the trimmed V and J ends, which lost 0 bases and 3 bases, there was a span of 14 bases. The CDR3 consists of 16 residues. Germline CDR1 LGHNA, CDR2 YSLEER. The CDR3 coding sequence is TGCGCCAGCAGCCAAGAGAAGGGACGGGGCTACACTGAAGCTTTCTTT. As protein: CASSQEKGRGYTEAFF.

This clonotype appeared a few times. V and J are TRBV11-2 and TRBJ2-1; D is uncertain. Trimming left V 0 bases short and J 6 bases short, with 12 bases between. The CDR3 sequence is 15 residues long. The germline gives CDR1 SGHAT, CDR2 FQNNGV. Written as DNA, the CDR3 is TGTGCCAGCAGCTTAGATCTGAGCGCGAGCAATGAGCAGTTCTTC. This translates into CASSLDLSASNEQFF.

This clonotype was seen more than once but under ten times. The V gene is TRBV4-2, the J gene TRBJ2-5; 9 nucleotides line up with TRBD2. The CDR3 is made up of 15 amino acids. The J segment lost 2 bases and the V segment lost 4 bases, leaving 5 bases of the junction unmatched. The germline gives CDR1 LGHNA, CDR2 YNFKEQ. The CDR3 DNA reads as TGTGCCAGCAGCCGGACTAGCGAAACACAAGAGACCCAGTACTTC. It specifies CASSRTSETQETQYF.

Ten or more counts support this clonotype. The gene calls are TRBV4-1 and TRBJ2-1; TRBD2 matches at 8 bases. The CDR3 runs to 16 residues. Trimming at V came to 3 bases and at J to 6 bases, leaving 10 bases not matched to a gene. CDR1 MGHRA and CDR2 YSYEKL come from the germline V gene. CDR3 loop: CASSQFSGSVSNEQFF. In DNA form, the CDR3 reads TGCGCCAGCAGCCAGTTCAGCGGGAGCGTCAGCAATGAGCAGTTCTTC.

This clonotype has ten or more counts. The V and J genes are TRBV20-1 and TRBJ1-6; D unclear. The CDR3 totals 16 residues. The V end lost 0 bases, the J end lost 0 bases, and 9 bases lay between the germline ends. CDR1 and CDR2 from the germline V gene are DFQATT and SNEGSKA (reference sequence). CDR3 residues: CSAREGFSSYNSPLHF. In nucleotides, the CDR3 is TGCAGTGCTAGAGAGGGATTCAGCTCCTATAATTCACCCCTCCACTTT.

The chain recombines TRBV28 with TRBJ1-2, with 7 nucleotides matching TRBD1. The V gene's germline CDR1 is MDHEN and CDR2 SYDVKM. J gave up 2 bases and V 6 bases, and 12 bases lay outside the gene matches. This CDR3 region has 16 residues. Here the CDR3 DNA reads TGTGCCAGCAGCGCACTATTTAGGACAGGCAACTATGGCTACACCTTC. It yields the protein CASSALFRTGNYGYTF.

V and J are TRBV7-7 and TRBJ2-5; 7 positions agree with TRBD1. Germline V gene data show CDR1 as SSHAT and CDR2 as FNYEAQ (reference sequence). The CDR3 length is 15 residues. The V and J ends lost 2 bases and 5 bases, in that order; junction bases with no gene match: 8. The CDR3 here is CASSLWTGHGETQYF. DNA for the CDR3: TGTGCCAGCAGCTTATGGACAGGCCATGGGGAGACCCAGTACTTC.